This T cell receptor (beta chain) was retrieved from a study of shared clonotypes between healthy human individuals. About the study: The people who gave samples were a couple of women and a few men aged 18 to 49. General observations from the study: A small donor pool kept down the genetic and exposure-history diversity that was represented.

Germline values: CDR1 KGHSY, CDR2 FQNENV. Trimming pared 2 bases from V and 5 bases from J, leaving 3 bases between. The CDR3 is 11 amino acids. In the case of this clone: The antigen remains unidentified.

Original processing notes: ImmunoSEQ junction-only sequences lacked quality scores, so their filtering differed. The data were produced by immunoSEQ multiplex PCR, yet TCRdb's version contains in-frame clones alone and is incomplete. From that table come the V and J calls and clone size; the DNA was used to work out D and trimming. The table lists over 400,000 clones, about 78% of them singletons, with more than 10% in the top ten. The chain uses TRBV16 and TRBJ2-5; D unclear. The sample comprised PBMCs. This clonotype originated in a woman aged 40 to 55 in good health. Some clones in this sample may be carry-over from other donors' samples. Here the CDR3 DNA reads TGTGCCAGCAGCCAAAGGGAGACCCAGTACTTC. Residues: CASSQRETQYF.